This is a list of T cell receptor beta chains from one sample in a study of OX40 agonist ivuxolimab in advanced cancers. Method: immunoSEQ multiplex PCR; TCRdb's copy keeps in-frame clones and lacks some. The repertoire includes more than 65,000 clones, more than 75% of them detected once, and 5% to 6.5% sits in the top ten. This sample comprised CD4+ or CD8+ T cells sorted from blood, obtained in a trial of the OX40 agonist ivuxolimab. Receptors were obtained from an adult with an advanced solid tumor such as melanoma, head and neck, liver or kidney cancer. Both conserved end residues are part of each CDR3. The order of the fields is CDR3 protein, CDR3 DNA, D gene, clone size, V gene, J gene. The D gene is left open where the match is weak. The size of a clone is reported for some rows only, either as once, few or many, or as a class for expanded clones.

CAISQWDEQFF	TGTGCCATCAGTCAGTGGGATGAGCAGTTCTTC	-	-	TRBV10-3	TRBJ2-1
CASSPSGTTGELFF	TGTGCCAGCAGCCCTAGCGGGACCACCGGGGAGCTGTTTTTT	TRBD2	once	TRBV9	TRBJ2-2
CASSKSRDGTEAFF	TGTGCCAGCAGCAAATCCAGGGATGGGACTGAAGCTTTCTTT	-	-	TRBV21-1	TRBJ1-1
CASSLSGSSETQYF	TGTGCCAGCTCACTTAGCGGGAGTAGCGAGACCCAGTACTTC	TRBD2	-	TRBV18	TRBJ2-5
CASSPWTGSSNQPQHF	TGTGCCAGCAGCCCGTGGACAGGGTCTAGCAATCAGCCCCAGCATTTT	TRBD1	-	TRBV7-3	TRBJ1-5
CASSPGQGYTEAFF	TGTGCCAGCAGCCCGGGACAGGGATACACTGAAGCTTTCTTT	TRBD1	-	TRBV25-1	TRBJ1-1
CASSDEGAGGELFF	TGTGCCAGCAGTGATGAGGGGGCGGGCGGGGAGCTGTTTTTT	TRBD1	-	TRBV2	TRBJ2-2
CASSLGSEYSYEQYF	TGTGCCAGCAGCTTAGGTTCAGAGTACTCCTACGAGCAGTACTTC	-	few	TRBV11-2	TRBJ2-7
CASSGRLLSGELFF	TGTGCTAGCAGCGGACGACTACTCTCCGGGGAGCTGTTTTTT	-	-	TRBV7-7	TRBJ2-2
CATTQGDGYQPQHF	TGTGCCACCACGCAGGGGGATGGCTATCAGCCCCAGCATTTT	TRBD1	-	TRBV10-3	TRBJ1-5
CASSFGQGTYGYTF	TGTGCCAGCAGCTTTGGACAGGGAACCTATGGCTACACCTTC	TRBD1	-	TRBV7-9	TRBJ1-2
CASSLYGIMNTEAFF	TGTGCCAGCAGCTTATACGGGATCATGAACACTGAAGCTTTCTTT	-	-	TRBV5-6	TRBJ1-1
CASSLFAGSDGYTF	TGCGCCAGCAGCTTGTTCGCAGGGTCGGACGGCTACACCTTC	-	few	TRBV5-1	TRBJ1-2
CASSPANYGYTF	TGTGCCAGCAGTCCAGCTAACTATGGCTACACCTTC	-	-	TRBV7-2	TRBJ1-2
CASSLAGAGINQPQHF	TGTGCCAGCAGCTTAGCGGGGGCAGGGATCAATCAGCCCCAGCATTTT	-	-	TRBV7-8	TRBJ1-5
CATSRNPGLSSGNTIYF	TGTGCCACCAGCAGGAATCCGGGGCTTAGCTCTGGAAACACCATATATTTT	-	-	TRBV15	TRBJ1-3
CASSTGQGNQPQHF	TGTGCCAGCAGCACCGGACAGGGCAATCAGCCCCAGCATTTT	TRBD1	-	TRBV6-5	TRBJ1-5
CASSLFGGNEQFF	TGTGCCAGCAGCTTGTTCGGGGGCAATGAGCAGTTCTTC	-	-	TRBV5-8	TRBJ2-1
CASSQSSGQETQYF	TGTGCCAGCAGTCAAAGTTCGGGCCAAGAGACCCAGTACTTC	-	-	TRBV4-2	TRBJ2-5
CASSLAPGLAVYNEQFF	TGCGCCAGCAGCTTGGCCCCCGGACTAGCGGTATACAATGAGCAGTTCTTC	TRBD2	-	TRBV5-1	TRBJ2-1
CASAPDVAGELFF	TGTGCCAGCGCCCCCGACGTCGCCGGGGAGCTGTTTTTT	-	-	TRBV9	TRBJ2-2
CASRSARNTEAFF	TGTGCCAGCAGGTCAGCTAGGAACACTGAAGCTTTCTTT	-	-	TRBV2	TRBJ1-1
CASRLQGGSNEKLFF	TGTGCCAGTAGACTCCAGGGGGGCTCTAATGAAAAACTGTTTTTT	TRBD1	-	TRBV19	TRBJ1-4
CASSQDRALGGTQYF	TGCGCCAGCAGCCAAGACAGAGCCCTAGGGGGTACGCAGTATTTT	-	-	TRBV4-1	TRBJ2-3
CASSLGVGASSYEQYF	TGTGCCAGCAGTTTAGGAGTCGGGGCGAGCTCCTACGAGCAGTACTTC	-	-	TRBV27	TRBJ2-7
CASGLAGAVSTDTQYF	TGTGCCTCAGGGCTAGCGGGGGCAGTAAGCACAGATACGCAGTATTTT	TRBD2	-	TRBV19	TRBJ2-3
CASSLPGITYGYTF	TGTGCCAGCAGCCTACCGGGGATTACCTATGGCTACACCTTC	-	-	TRBV28	TRBJ1-2
CASSPRWAGSYEQYF	TGTGCCAGCAGCCCCCGGTGGGCTGGGTCCTACGAGCAGTACTTC	-	-	TRBV7-6	TRBJ2-7
CSALGNEQFF	TGCAGTGCCCTGGGCAATGAGCAGTTCTTC	-	-	TRBV20-1	TRBJ2-1
CAIRETSNTEAFF	TGTGCCATCAGAGAGACCTCGAACACTGAAGCTTTCTTT	-	-	TRBV10-3	TRBJ1-1
CASGPDISYEQYF	TGTGCCAGCGGTCCGGACATCTCCTACGAGCAGTACTTC	-	-	TRBV6-6	TRBJ2-7
CASSLGEGTSSYEQYF	TGTGCCAGCAGCTTAGGTGAGGGGACGAGCTCCTACGAGCAGTACTTC	-	-	TRBV7-2	TRBJ2-7
CASSSLEGAYGYTF	TGTGCCAGCAGCTCTCTAGAGGGGGCCTATGGCTACACCTTC	TRBD1	-	TRBV5-5	TRBJ1-2
CASSIDQLVRDRPGNTIYF	TGTGCCAGTAGTATAGATCAACTTGTTAGGGACAGGCCTGGAAACACCATATATTTT	TRBD1	-	TRBV19	TRBJ1-3
CASTRGLNTEAFF	TGCGCCAGCACCCGGGGGTTAAACACTGAAGCTTTCTTT	-	-	TRBV10-2	TRBJ1-1
CASRMIAGGGPDTQYF	TGTGCCAGCAGGATGATAGCGGGGGGAGGGCCAGATACGCAGTATTTT	TRBD2	-	TRBV6-4	TRBJ2-3
CASSPGAEPEAFF	TGTGCCAGCTCACCAGGGGCCGAACCTGAAGCTTTCTTT	-	once	TRBV18	TRBJ1-1
CASSQTLAGGTLRETQYF	TGTGCCAGCAGCCAAACGCTAGCGGGGGGCACTCTTCGGGAGACCCAGTACTTC	TRBD2	once	TRBV11-1	TRBJ2-5
CASSKKGPTYEQYF	TGTGCCAGCAGTAAGAAGGGACCAACCTACGAGCAGTACTTC	-	-	TRBV27	TRBJ2-7
CASSNPGTGNTEAFF	TGTGCCAGTAGTAATCCCGGGACAGGGAACACTGAAGCTTTCTTT	TRBD1	-	TRBV19	TRBJ1-1
CASGTGTSGTLQYF	TGCGCCAGCGGAACCGGGACTAGCGGGACTCTACAGTACTTC	TRBD2	-	TRBV5-1	TRBJ2-7
CASTIRKPYPMNTEAFF	TGTGCCAGTACCATCCGGAAGCCTTATCCTATGAACACTGAAGCTTTCTTT	-	-	TRBV19	TRBJ1-1
CASSEEFSARYGYTF	TGTGCCAGCAGTGAAGAGTTCTCGGCACGTTATGGCTACACCTTC	-	-	TRBV2	TRBJ1-2
CASSQVITGELFF	TGCGCCAGCAGCCAAGTGATCACCGGGGAGCTGTTTTTT	-	-	TRBV4-1	TRBJ2-2
CASRDRAETEAFF	TGTGCCAGTAGGGACAGGGCCGAGACTGAAGCTTTCTTT	TRBD1	-	TRBV19	TRBJ1-1
CASRRGTAYGYTF	TGTGCCAGCAGGCGTGGGACAGCCTATGGCTACACCTTC	TRBD1	-	TRBV28	TRBJ1-2
CAWSVGQGGNQPQHF	TGTGCCTGGAGTGTAGGGCAGGGAGGGAATCAGCCCCAGCATTTT	-	-	TRBV30	TRBJ1-5
CASSHPRSEAFF	TGTGCCAGCAGCCACCCGAGGTCTGAAGCTTTCTTT	-	-	TRBV11-2	TRBJ1-1
CASSFGNSSPEEAFF	TGCGCCAGCAGCTTTGGAAACAGCAGTCCTGAAGAAGCTTTCTTT	-	-	TRBV5-1	TRBJ1-1
CASSPQGNTEAFF	TGTGCCAGCTCACCACAGGGGAACACTGAAGCTTTCTTT	-	-	TRBV18	TRBJ1-1
CASSYGQGQEKLFF	TGTGCCAGCAGCTACGGACAGGGGCAGGAAAAACTGTTTTTT	TRBD1	once	TRBV11-2	TRBJ1-4
CASSQHPTGPGTLHF	TGTGCCAGCAGCCAACACCCGACCGGCCCCGGGACCCTCCACTTT	-	few	TRBV4-2	TRBJ1-6
CASRDPLEQYF	TGTGCCAGCAGGGACCCCTTAGAGCAGTACTTC	-	-	TRBV28	TRBJ2-7
CASSLGDRGLKDTQYF	TGTGCCAGCAGCTTAGGGGACAGGGGGCTGAAAGATACGCAGTATTTT	TRBD1	-	TRBV7-9	TRBJ2-3
CAWAAGRYGLATNEKLFF	TGTGCCTGGGCAGCGGGACGTTACGGACTTGCAACTAATGAAAAACTGTTTTTT	-	few	TRBV30	TRBJ1-4
CASSQIGRGLVGYTF	TGTGCCAGCAGCCAAATAGGTCGGGGGCTAGTCGGCTACACCTTC	-	-	TRBV28	TRBJ1-2
CASSLSGGAGYTF	TGCGCCAGCAGCTTGTCGGGGGGAGCCGGCTACACCTTC	-	-	TRBV5-1	TRBJ1-2
CASSEAGPSSYEQYF	TGTGCCAGCAGTGAAGCAGGGCCCAGCTCCTACGAGCAGTACTTC	-	-	TRBV2	TRBJ2-7
CAISERGEDSPLHF	TGTGCCATCAGTGAGCGGGGTGAAGATTCACCCCTCCACTTT	-	-	TRBV10-3	TRBJ1-6
CSATRTDTQYF	TGCAGTGCTACTCGGACAGATACGCAGTATTTT	-	-	TRBV20-1	TRBJ2-3